This TCR beta chain is from a study of blood T cell repertoires in COVID-19. Study context: The origin of the acute and convalescent COVID-19 samples was the United States, Italy and Spain.

Original processing notes: The authors estimated nucleated cell counts from reference gene primer amplification. Method: immunoSEQ multiplex PCR; TCRdb's copy keeps in-frame clones and lacks some. V, J and clone size were drawn from that table, and D and trimming were deduced from the DNA. The sample contains roughly 280,000 clones, 70% to 90% of which appear only once. In this sample, this clone turned up once. This study enrolled people aged about 18 to 100 from under 25 US geographic areas. In assigning cohorts, the study relied on participant-reported clinical history. Germline lookup yields CDR1 LGHDT and CDR2 YNNKEL (reference sequence). This CDR3 has 15 amino acids. V lost 4 bases to trimming and J lost 5 bases; unmatched junction nucleotides: 7.

The clonotype comes from a woman aged 30 to 39 with acute COVID-19. This chain links TRBV3-1 (or the pseudogene TRBV3-2) with TRBJ2-7, with 11 bases fitting TRBD2. The specimen was PBMCs or T cells enriched from blood (not recorded which). CDR3 bases: TGTGCCAGCAGCCCACCGGGACTAGCGGATCACGAGCAGTACTTC. This translates into CASSPPGLADHEQYF.